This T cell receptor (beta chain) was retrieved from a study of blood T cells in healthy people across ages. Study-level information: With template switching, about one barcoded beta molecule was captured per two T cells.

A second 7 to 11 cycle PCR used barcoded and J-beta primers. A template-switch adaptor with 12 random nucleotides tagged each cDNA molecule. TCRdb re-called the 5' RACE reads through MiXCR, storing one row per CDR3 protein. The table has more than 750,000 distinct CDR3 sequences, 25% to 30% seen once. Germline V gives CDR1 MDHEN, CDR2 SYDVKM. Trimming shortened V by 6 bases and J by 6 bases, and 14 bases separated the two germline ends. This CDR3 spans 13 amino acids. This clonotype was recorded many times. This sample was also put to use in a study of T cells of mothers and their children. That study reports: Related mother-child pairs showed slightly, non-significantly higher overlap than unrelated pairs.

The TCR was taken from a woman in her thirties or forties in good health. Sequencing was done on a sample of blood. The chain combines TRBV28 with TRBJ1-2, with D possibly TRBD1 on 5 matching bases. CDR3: CASRLQGEDGYTF. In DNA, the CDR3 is TGTGCCAGCAGATTGCAGGGAGAGGATGGCTACACCTTC.